The 14 T cell receptor beta chains below all came from one sample that was sequenced in a study of blood T cell repertoires in COVID-19. Generated by immunoSEQ multiplex PCR, the TCRdb table keeps only in-frame clones and is missing some. This table holds roughly 210,000 clones, roughly 84% found once. The sample taken for sequencing was PBMCs or T cells enriched from blood (not recorded which). These receptor sequences come from a man aged 30 to 39 in a cohort exposed to, infected with or recovered from COVID-19 (not recorded which).

This chain uses TRBV15 with TRBJ1-5, with 7 bases fitting TRBD1. CDR1 LNHNV and CDR2 YYDKDF come from the germline V gene (reference sequence). The CDR3 runs to 15 residues. Trimming removed 5 bases from V and 6 bases from J; junction bases left unmatched: 10. The CDR3 is CATSQDRAVGQPQHF. Written as DNA, the CDR3 is TGTGCCACCAGCCAAGACAGGGCCGTAGGTCAGCCCCAGCATTTT.

This clone was detected only once. The genes are TRBV11-2 and TRBJ1-6; TRBD1 is a possible D gene (6 bases). V lost 3 bases to trimming and J lost 8 bases, with 17 bases between them. The CDR3 spans 16 residues. Per germline, CDR1 SGHAT and CDR2 FQNNGV. The chain's CDR3 is CASSFDRGGADSPLHF. The CDR3 DNA is TGTGCCAGCAGCTTCGATCGCGGGGGGGCGGATTCACCCCTCCACTTT. Full variable domain (missing parts from reference TRBV11-2 and TRBJ1-6): EAGVAQSPRYKIIEKRQSVAFWCNPISGHATLYWYQQILGQGPKLLIQFQNNGVVDDSQLPKDRFSAERLKGVDSTLKIQPAKLEDSAVYLCASSFDRGGADSPLHFGNGTRLTVT.

The chain carries TRBV9 and TRBJ2-7; D is ambiguous. CDR1 and CDR2 from the germline V gene are SGDLS and YYNGEE. The V end was cut by 0 bases, the J end by 3 bases, with 10 bases between. There are 14 residues in the CDR3. The CDR3 is CASSVDNRNYEQYF. DNA of the CDR3: TGTGCCAGCAGCGTAGATAACAGAAACTACGAGCAGTACTTC.

This clone came up once. The chain has TRBV24-1 and TRBJ1-2; tentatively, D is TRBD1 (6 bases). CDR3 length: 14 residues. Germline CDR1 and CDR2: KGHDR and SFDVKD. V lost 3 bases and J lost 5, with 12 bases in between. CDR3 sequence (DNA): TGTGCCACCAGTGATCCTGGACAGTATTATGGCTACACCTTC. It codes for CATSDPGQYYGYTF.

This sequence joins TRBV27 and TRBJ1-4; TRBD1 might be the D (5 bases). V was pared by 6 bases and J by 0 bases, with 23 bases between. Looked up from germline, CDR1 is MNHEY and CDR2 is SMNVEV (reference sequence). CDR3 length: 19 amino acids. CDR3: CASRRDRTHSDPTNEKLFF. CDR3 sequence (DNA): TGTGCCAGCAGACGCGACAGAACCCATTCTGATCCAACTAATGAAAAACTGTTTTTT.

This chain connects TRBV24-1 to TRBJ2-2, with D uncertain. The V gene lost 5 bases and the J gene lost 4 bases, with 7 bases spanning the gap. CDR3 length: 13 amino acids. The germline gives CDR1 KGHDR, CDR2 SFDVKD. The CDR3 region has the DNA TGTGCCACCAGTGGGTCTATCACCGGGGAGCTGTTTTTT. This gives the protein CATSGSITGELFF.

This clone has only one observation. The CDR3 DNA is TGCAGCGTAGTACCAGCGGGAATGACAGATACGCAGTATTTT. Protein product: CSVVPAGMTDTQYF. The J gene is TRBJ2-3, the V gene TRBV29-1; TRBD2 matches at 7 bases. Germline V lookup: CDR1 SQVTM, CDR2 ANQGSEA. Trimming took 6 bases from V and 3 from J; bases not matched to a gene: 9. There are 14 residues in the CDR3.

This chain joins TRBV3-1 (or the pseudogene TRBV3-2) and TRBJ2-7; 7 nucleotides match TRBD2. The CDR3 has 16 residues. Germline CDR1 and CDR2: LGHDT and YNNKEL (reference sequence). V shed 0 bases, J shed 5 bases, and the junction held 10 bases outside the gene matches. CDR3 loop: CASSQDRDSGSHEQYF. Here the CDR3 DNA reads TGTGCCAGCAGCCAAGATCGAGATAGCGGGTCACACGAGCAGTACTTC.

V usage is TRBV11-2 and J usage is TRBJ1-5, with D perhaps matching TRBD1 (6 bases). V dropped 3 bases and J dropped 6 bases, with 12 bases sitting between them. Per germline, CDR1 SGHAT and CDR2 FQNNGV. The CDR3 has 14 residues. CDR3 nucleotides: TGTGCCAGCAGCTTGGGACAAGGCGCTCAGCCCCAGCATTTT. Its translation is CASSLGQGAQPQHF. Full variable domain (remainder filled in from reference TRBV11-2 and TRBJ1-5): EAGVAQSPRYKIIEKRQSVAFWCNPISGHATLYWYQQILGQGPKLLIQFQNNGVVDDSQLPKDRFSAERLKGVDSTLKIQPAKLEDSAVYLCASSLGQGAQPQHFGDGTRLSIL.

The chain is built from TRBV5-1 and TRBJ1-2; D unclear. The V end was cut by 4 bases, the J end by 3 bases, with 16 bases between. The CDR3 totals 15 residues. CDR1 SGHRS and CDR2 YFSETQ come from the germline V gene. CDR3 protein: CASSTDYPLDYGYTF. CDR3 DNA sequence: TGCGCCAGCAGCACGGACTACCCCTTAGACTATGGCTACACCTTC.

This chain uses TRBV5-5 with TRBJ1-5, with 7 bases identical to TRBD1. The CDR3 totals 14 residues. The ends lost 4 bases at V and 1 base at J; junction bases unmatched: 2. Germline assignment: CDR1 SGHKS and CDR2 YYEKEE (reference sequence). The CDR3 coding sequence is TGTGCCAGCAGCCCGGACAGGAGCAATCAGCCCCAGCATTTT. It is translated as CASSPDRSNQPQHF.

This clone was observed a handful of times. CDR3 nucleotides: TGTGCCAGCAGCCAGACAGGGACGAGCACCGGGGAGCTGTTTTTT. Protein sequence: CASSQTGTSTGELFF. V gene TRBV7-6 combines with J gene TRBJ2-2; 7 nucleotides agree with TRBD1. Looked up from germline, CDR1 is SGHVS and CDR2 is FNYEAQ. CDR3 length: 15 amino acids. V gave up 5 bases and J gave up 4 bases; unmatched junction bases: 7.

The chain joins TRBV20-1 to TRBJ2-3; D not resolved. CDR3 size: 11 residues. The germline gives CDR1 DFQATT, CDR2 SNEGSKA (reference sequence). V lost 5 bases, J lost 4 bases, and 7 bases lay in between. As DNA, the CDR3 is TGCAGTGCTTCTGTCCCAGATACGCAGTATTTT. It encodes CSASVPDTQYF.

The chain employs TRBV7-6 and TRBJ1-2; TRBD1 matches 7 bases. The ends lost 5 bases at V and 8 bases at J; junction bases unmatched: 11. The CDR3 contains 14 residues. Looked up from germline, CDR1 is SGHVS and CDR2 is FNYEAQ. The CDR3 DNA sequence: TGTGCCAGCAGCGATGGGACAGCCCCTTTCGGCTACACCTTC. Residues: CASSDGTAPFGYTF.